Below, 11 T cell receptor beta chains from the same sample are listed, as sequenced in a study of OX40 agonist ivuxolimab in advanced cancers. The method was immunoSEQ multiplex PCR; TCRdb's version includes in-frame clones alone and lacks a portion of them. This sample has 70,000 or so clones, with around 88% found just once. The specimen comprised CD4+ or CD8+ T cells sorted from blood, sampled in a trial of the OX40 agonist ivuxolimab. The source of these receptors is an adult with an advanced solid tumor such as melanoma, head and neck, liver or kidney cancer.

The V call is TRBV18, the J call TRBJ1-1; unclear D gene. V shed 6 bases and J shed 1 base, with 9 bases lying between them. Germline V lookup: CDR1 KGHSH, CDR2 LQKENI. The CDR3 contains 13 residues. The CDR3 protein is CASSEGWNTEAFF. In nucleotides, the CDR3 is TGTGCCAGCTCCGAGGGCTGGAACACTGAAGCTTTCTTT.

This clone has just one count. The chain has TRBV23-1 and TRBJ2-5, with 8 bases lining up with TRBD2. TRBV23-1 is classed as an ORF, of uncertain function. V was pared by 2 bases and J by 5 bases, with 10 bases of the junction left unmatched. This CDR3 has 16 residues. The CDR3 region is CASSQKAGGPGETQYF. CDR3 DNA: TGCGCCAGCAGTCAAAAGGCGGGAGGCCCAGGGGAGACCCAGTACTTC.

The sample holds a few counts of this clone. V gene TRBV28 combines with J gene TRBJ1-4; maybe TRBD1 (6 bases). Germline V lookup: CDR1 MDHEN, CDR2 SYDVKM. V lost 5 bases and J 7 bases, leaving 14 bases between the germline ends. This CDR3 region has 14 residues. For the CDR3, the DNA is TGTGCCAGCAGTCCACCCAAAGGGGGTGAAAAACTGTTTTTT. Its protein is CASSPPKGGEKLFF.

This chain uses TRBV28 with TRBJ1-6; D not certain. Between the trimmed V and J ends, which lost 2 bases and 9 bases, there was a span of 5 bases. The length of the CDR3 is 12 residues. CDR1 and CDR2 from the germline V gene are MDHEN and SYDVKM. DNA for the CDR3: TGTGCCAGCAGTTTACTAGCTTCACCCCTCCACTTT. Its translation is CASSLLASPLHF.

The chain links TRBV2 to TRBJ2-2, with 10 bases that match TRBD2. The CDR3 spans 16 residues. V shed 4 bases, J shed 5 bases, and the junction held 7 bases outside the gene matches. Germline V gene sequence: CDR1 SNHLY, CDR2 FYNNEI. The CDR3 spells CASSVSGRVETGELFF. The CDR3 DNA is TGTGCCAGCAGTGTCAGCGGGAGGGTTGAAACCGGGGAGCTGTTTTTT.

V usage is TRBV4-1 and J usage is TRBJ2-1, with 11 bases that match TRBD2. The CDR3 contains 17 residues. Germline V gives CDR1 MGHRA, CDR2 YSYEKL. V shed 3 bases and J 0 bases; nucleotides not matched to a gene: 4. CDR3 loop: CASSHPGLAGSYNEQFF. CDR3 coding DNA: TGCGCCAGCAGCCATCCCGGACTAGCGGGCTCCTACAATGAGCAGTTCTTC.

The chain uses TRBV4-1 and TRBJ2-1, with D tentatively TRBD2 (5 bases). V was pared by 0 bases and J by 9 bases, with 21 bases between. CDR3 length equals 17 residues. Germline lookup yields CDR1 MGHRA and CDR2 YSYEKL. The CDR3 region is CASSQEDPGRGHLEQFF. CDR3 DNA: TGCGCCAGCAGCCAAGAAGATCCCGGACGGGGTCACCTTGAGCAGTTCTTC.

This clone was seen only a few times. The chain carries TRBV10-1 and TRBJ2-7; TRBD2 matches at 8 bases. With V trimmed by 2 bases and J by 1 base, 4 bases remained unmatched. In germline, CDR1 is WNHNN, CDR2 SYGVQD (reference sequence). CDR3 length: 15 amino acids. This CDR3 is CASSERSSGSYEQYF. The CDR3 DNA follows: TGCGCCAGCAGTGAGAGGTCTAGCGGGTCCTACGAGCAGTACTTC.

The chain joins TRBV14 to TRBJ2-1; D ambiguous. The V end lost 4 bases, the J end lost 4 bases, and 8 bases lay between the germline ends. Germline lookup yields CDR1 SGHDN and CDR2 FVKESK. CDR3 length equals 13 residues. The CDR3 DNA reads TGTGCCAGCAGCCTGACGCGTTACAATGAGCAGTTCTTC. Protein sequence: CASSLTRYNEQFF.

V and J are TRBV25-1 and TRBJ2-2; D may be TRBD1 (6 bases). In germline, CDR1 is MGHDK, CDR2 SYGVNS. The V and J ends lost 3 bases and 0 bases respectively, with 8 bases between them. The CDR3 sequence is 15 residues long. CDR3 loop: CASSDPGANTGELFF. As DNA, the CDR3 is TGTGCCAGCAGTGACCCAGGGGCGAACACCGGGGAGCTGTTTTTT.

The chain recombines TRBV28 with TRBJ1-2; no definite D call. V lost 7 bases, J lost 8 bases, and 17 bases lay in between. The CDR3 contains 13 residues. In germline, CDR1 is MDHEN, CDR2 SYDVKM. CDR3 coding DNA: TGTGCCAGCACCCTCGTGGAGGGTCTGGGCTACACCTTC. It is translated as CASTLVEGLGYTF.